A single sample is the source of the 17 T cell receptor beta chains below, sequenced in a study of blood T cell repertoires in COVID-19. Clones were read by immunoSEQ multiplex PCR, and TCRdb kept only the in-frame ones, dropping some. The repertoire holds around 83,000 clones, with around nine tenths as singletons. The specimen was peripheral blood. These receptors were obtained from an older man with active or convalescent COVID-19.

This clone has only one observation. J is TRBJ2-2 and V is TRBV19; 8 nucleotides match TRBD1. With V trimmed by 5 bases and J by 5 bases, 7 bases remained unmatched. This CDR3 region has 15 residues. CDR1 and CDR2 from the germline V gene are LNHDA and SQIVND (reference sequence). The CDR3 sequence is CASSGRDRPTGELFF. CDR3 nucleotide sequence: TGTGCCAGTAGTGGCCGGGACAGGCCTACCGGGGAGCTGTTTTTT.

The V call is TRBV29-1, the J call TRBJ2-3; D may be TRBD1 (6 bases). The CDR3 spans 14 residues. Per germline, CDR1 SQVTM and CDR2 ANQGSEA. Between the trimmed V and J ends, which lost 2 bases and 1 base, there was a span of 10 bases. The CDR3 loop is CSVERNRGTDTQYF. The CDR3 region has the DNA TGCAGCGTTGAAAGGAACAGGGGCACAGATACGCAGTATTTT.

The chain employs TRBV28 and TRBJ1-5; perhaps TRBD1 as D (5 bases). With 2 bases removed from V and 5 bases from J, the gap between germline ends came to 10 bases. CDR1 is MDHEN and CDR2 is SYDVKM in the germline V gene. CDR3 length equals 14 residues. CDR3 sequence (DNA): TGTGCCAGCAGTTTAGGGGACTCACATCAGCCCCAGCATTTT. Residues: CASSLGDSHQPQHF.

The rearrangement joins TRBV6-4 to TRBJ1-6; no clear D gene. This CDR3 has 14 amino acids. The germline gives CDR1 MRHNA, CDR2 SNTAGT. V dropped 4 bases and J dropped 7 bases, with 11 bases sitting between them. CDR3 in DNA: TGTGCCAGCAGTGTTTCTCCGGGAAATTCACCCCTCCACTTT. As protein: CASSVSPGNSPLHF.

The V and J genes are TRBV24-1 and TRBJ1-2, with D perhaps matching TRBD1 (5 bases). The CDR3 totals 15 residues. Deletions cut 2 bases from V and 0 bases from J, with 9 bases between. Germline CDR1 is KGHDR and CDR2 is SFDVKD. The CDR3 region is CATSDSGLTNYGYTF. In DNA, the CDR3 is TGTGCCACCAGTGATTCAGGGCTAACTAACTATGGCTACACCTTC.

J is TRBJ1-2 and V is TRBV5-4; D not resolved. V was pared by 2 bases and J by 8 bases, with 7 bases between. The CDR3 runs to 11 residues. Germline V gene lookup returns CDR1 SGHNT and CDR2 YYREEE (reference sequence). The CDR3 loop reads CASSLAGGYTF. CDR3 nucleotides: TGTGCCAGCAGCTTAGCGGGCGGCTACACCTTC.

This chain joins TRBV5-1 and TRBJ1-6; D is possibly TRBD1 (5 bases). The CDR3 totals 17 residues. Trimming took 4 bases from V and 1 from J, leaving 15 bases between them. Germline loops: CDR1 SGHRS, CDR2 YFSETQ. In DNA form, the CDR3 reads TGCGCCAGCAGCCCGGGACTTCCCAGGTCCTATAATTCACCCCTCCACTTT. It yields the protein CASSPGLPRSYNSPLHF. Looking up the rest from reference TRBV5-1 and TRBJ1-6 gives the full variable domain: KAGVTQTPRYLIKTRGQQVTLSCSPISGHRSVSWYQQTPGQGLQFLFEYFSETQRNKGNFPGRFSGRQFSNSRSEMNVSTLELGDSALYLCASSPGLPRSYNSPLHFGNGTRLTVT.

This clone occurred once. This chain connects TRBV28 to TRBJ1-1; D is unclear. This CDR3 region has 15 residues. In germline, CDR1 is MDHEN, CDR2 SYDVKM. V lost 2 bases, J lost 4 bases, and 14 bases lay in between. CDR3 amino acids: CASSLALTAGTEAFF. In DNA form, the CDR3 reads TGTGCCAGCAGTTTAGCTCTTACTGCGGGCACTGAAGCTTTCTTT.

The chain combines TRBV19 with TRBJ1-5, with D possibly matching TRBD1 (5 bases). The ends were cut back, 2 bases at V and 6 bases at J, with 20 bases in the middle. The germline gives CDR1 LNHDA, CDR2 SQIVND (reference sequence). This CDR3 region has 17 residues. CDR3 region: CASSIRFGQGLVQPQHF. The CDR3 DNA reads TGTGCCAGTAGTATACGGTTTGGGCAGGGCTTAGTTCAGCCCCAGCATTTT.

V and J are TRBV19 and TRBJ2-4, with D perhaps matching TRBD1 (6 bases). With 1 base removed from V and 2 bases from J, the gap between germline ends came to 9 bases. CDR3 length equals 15 residues. CDR1 LNHDA and CDR2 SQIVND come from the germline V gene (reference sequence). CDR3 sequence (DNA): TGTGCCAGTAGTATAGGAACAGGGTCCAAAAACATTCAGTACTTC. It specifies CASSIGTGSKNIQYF.

The chain carries TRBV10-2 and TRBJ2-1, with 12 bases that match TRBD1. Germline-derived CDR1 and CDR2 are WSHSY and SAAADI. CDR3 length equals 13 residues. V lost 8 bases to trimming and J lost 9 bases; unmatched junction nucleotides: 5. CDR3 in amino acids: CASGTGGRGEQFF. The DNA of the CDR3 is TGCGCCAGCGGGACAGGGGGCCGGGGTGAGCAGTTCTTC.

The chain joins TRBV7-2 to TRBJ1-5; weak D call: TRBD1 (6 bases). This CDR3 comprises 17 residues. Germline loops: CDR1 SGHTA, CDR2 FQGNSA. V lost 4 bases, J lost 0 bases, and 16 bases lay in between. CDR3 bases: TGTGCCAGCAGCTCCCGCGGCGGGGGCTTTAGCAATCAGCCCCAGCATTTT. Its protein product is CASSSRGGGFSNQPQHF.

V usage is TRBV7-2 and J usage is TRBJ2-5, with 13 bases identical to TRBD2. Germline CDR1 reads SGHTA; CDR2 reads FQGNSA. The CDR3 spans 16 residues. J lost 5 bases, V lost 2 bases, and 5 bases had no gene match. Written as DNA, the CDR3 is TGTGCCAGCAGCTTAATACTAGCGGGGGGGCTGGAGACCCAGTACTTC. It is translated as CASSLILAGGLETQYF. The full variable domain, with the rest looked up from reference TRBV7-2 and TRBJ2-5, is GAGVSQSPSNKVTEKGKDVELRCDPISGHTALYWYRQSLGQGLEFLIYFQGNSAPDKSGLPSDRFSAERTGGSVSTLTIQRTQQEDSAVYLCASSLILAGGLETQYFGPGTRLLVL.

The chain couples TRBV14 to TRBJ2-5; a possible D gene is TRBD2 (6 bases). Germline CDR1 SGHDN, CDR2 FVKESK. The germline V and J ends were trimmed by 3 bases and 2 bases, with 13 bases remaining between them. The CDR3 length is 15 residues. DNA for the CDR3: TGTGCCAGCAGCCAGGGAGGACTGTTACAAGAGACCCAGTACTTC. Translated: CASSQGGLLQETQYF.

The chain joins TRBV9 to TRBJ2-5, with 7 bases identical to TRBD1. J gave up 5 bases and V 3 bases, and 10 bases lay outside the gene matches. Per the germline V gene, CDR1 is SGDLS and CDR2 is YYNGEE. This CDR3 is built from 15 residues. The CDR3 sequence is CASSGAQGEWETQYF. In DNA, the CDR3 is TGTGCCAGCAGCGGCGCCCAGGGGGAATGGGAGACCCAGTACTTC.

This sequence joins TRBV21-1 and TRBJ1-4. TRBV21-1 is a pseudogene locus. The CDR3 is 15 residues long. Here the CDR3 DNA reads TGTGCCAGCAGCCCCCCTGGAGCGCCCGATGAAAAACTGTTTTTT. Translating gives CASSPPGAPDEKLFF.

V is TRBV4-2 and J is TRBJ1-3, with 10 bases that match TRBD1. This CDR3 has 19 residues. CDR1 and CDR2 (germline): LGHNA, YNFKEQ. V lost 5 bases to trimming and J lost 0 bases; unmatched junction nucleotides: 13. CDR3 in amino acids: CASSTGDRGRLNSGNTIYF. CDR3 in DNA: TGTGCCAGCAGCACAGGGGACAGGGGACGACTTAACTCTGGAAACACCATATATTTT.